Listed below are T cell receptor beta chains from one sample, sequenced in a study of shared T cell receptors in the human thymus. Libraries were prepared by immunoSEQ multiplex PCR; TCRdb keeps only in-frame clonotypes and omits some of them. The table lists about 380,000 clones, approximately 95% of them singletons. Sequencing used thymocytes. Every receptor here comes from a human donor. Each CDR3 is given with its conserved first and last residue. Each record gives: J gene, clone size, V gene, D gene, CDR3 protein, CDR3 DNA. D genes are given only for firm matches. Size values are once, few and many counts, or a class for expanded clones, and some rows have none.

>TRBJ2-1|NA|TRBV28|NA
CASSSGTWVGYSSSYNEQFF
TGTGCCAGCAGTTCAGGGACCTGGGTCGGCTACTCTAGCTCCTACAATGAGCAGTTCTTC
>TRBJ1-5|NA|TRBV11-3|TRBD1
CASSLDSQGQDSNQPQHF
TGTGCCAGCAGCTTAGACTCTCAGGGACAGGATAGCAATCAGCCCCAGCATTTT
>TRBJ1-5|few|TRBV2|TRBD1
CASSVQGDQPQHF
TGTGCCAGCAGTGTCCAGGGGGATCAGCCCCAGCATTTT
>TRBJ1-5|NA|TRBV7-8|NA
CASSSVDLNQPQHF
TGTGCCAGCAGCTCAGTAGACCTCAATCAGCCCCAGCATTTT
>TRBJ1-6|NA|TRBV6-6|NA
CASSPLGSKGNSPLHF
TGTGCCAGCAGCCCACTCGGGTCAAAGGGTAATTCACCCCTCCACTTT
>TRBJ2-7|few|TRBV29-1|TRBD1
CSVVPGQGETTAAYEQYF
TGCAGCGTCGTCCCGGGACAGGGGGAGACTACGGCGGCTTACGAGCAGTACTTC
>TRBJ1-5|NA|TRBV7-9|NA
CASSLALRDEPQHF
TGTGCCAGCAGCTTAGCGCTTCGGGACGAGCCCCAGCATTTT
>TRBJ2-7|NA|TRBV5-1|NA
CASKGDNEQYF
TGCGCCAGCAAGGGGGACAACGAGCAGTACTTC
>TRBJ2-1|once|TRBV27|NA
CASRRGARDTYNEQFF
TGTGCCAGCAGACGGGGCGCTCGGGACACCTACAATGAGCAGTTCTTC
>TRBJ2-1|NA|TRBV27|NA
CASSLGAAYNEQFF
TGTGCCAGCAGTTTGGGTGCGGCCTACAATGAGCAGTTCTTC
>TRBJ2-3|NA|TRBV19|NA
CASSIYGLPYHAHTQYF
TGTGCCAGTAGTATTTACGGACTACCATACCATGCTCATACGCAGTATTTT
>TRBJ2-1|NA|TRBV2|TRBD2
CASRGLANEQFF
TGTGCCAGCAGGGGACTAGCGAATGAGCAGTTCTTC
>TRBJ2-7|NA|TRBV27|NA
CASSLSTGQYF
TGTGCCAGCAGTTTATCGACAGGGCAGTACTTC
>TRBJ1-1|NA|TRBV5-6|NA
CASSTYRWRVNTEAFF
TGTGCCAGCTCCACTTACAGGTGGAGGGTGAACACTGAAGCTTTCTTT
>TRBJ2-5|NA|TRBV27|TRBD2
CASSGGRGQETQYF
TGTGCCAGCAGCGGGGGGAGGGGCCAAGAGACCCAGTACTTC
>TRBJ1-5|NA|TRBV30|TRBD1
CACSRTGGQPQHF
TGTGCCTGTTCGCGGACAGGGGGTCAGCCCCAGCATTTT
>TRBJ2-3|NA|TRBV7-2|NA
CASSPLVGATDTQYF
TGTGCCAGCAGCCCTTTAGTAGGAGCCACAGATACGCAGTATTTT
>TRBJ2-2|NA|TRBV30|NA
CAWSVNGSPFTGELFF
TGTGCCTGGAGTGTTAACGGGAGCCCGTTCACCGGGGAGCTGTTTTTT
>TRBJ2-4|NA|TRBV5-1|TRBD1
CASSGDRELAKNIQYF
TGCGCCAGCAGCGGAGACAGGGAACTAGCCAAAAACATTCAGTACTTC
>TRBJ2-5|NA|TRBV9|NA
CASTPGGRETQYF
TGTGCCAGCACTCCTGGGGGGAGGGAGACCCAGTACTTC
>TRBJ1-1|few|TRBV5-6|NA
CASSPPTDKNTEAFF
TGTGCCAGCAGCCCCCCGACGGACAAGAACACTGAAGCTTTCTTT
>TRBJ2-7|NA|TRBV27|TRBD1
CASSLRDRGSEQYF
TGTGCCAGCAGTTTACGGGACAGGGGAAGCGAGCAGTACTTC
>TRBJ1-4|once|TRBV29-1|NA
CSVSKEGATNEKLFF
TGCAGCGTGTCTAAGGAAGGGGCAACTAATGAAAAACTGTTTTTT
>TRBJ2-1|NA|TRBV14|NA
CASSQGTEAGINEQFF
TGTGCCAGCAGCCAAGGAACCGAGGCAGGGATCAATGAGCAGTTCTTC
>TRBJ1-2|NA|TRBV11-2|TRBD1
CASSLDRGDYGYTF
TGTGCCAGCAGCCTGGACAGGGGGGACTATGGCTACACCTTC
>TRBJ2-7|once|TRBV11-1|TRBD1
CASSSRQGRSYEQYF
TGTGCCAGCAGCTCACGACAGGGTAGATCCTACGAGCAGTACTTC
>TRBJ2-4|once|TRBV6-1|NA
CASTELIIAKNIQYF
TGTGCCAGCACCGAACTTATTATAGCCAAAAACATTCAGTACTTC
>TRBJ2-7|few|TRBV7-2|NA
CASSLGLPAAQYF
TGTGCCAGCAGCTTAGGACTACCTGCGGCGCAGTACTTC
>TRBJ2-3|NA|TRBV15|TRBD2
CATSRERGRDVQDTQYF
TGTGCCACCAGCAGAGAGCGCGGGAGGGACGTTCAAGATACGCAGTATTTT
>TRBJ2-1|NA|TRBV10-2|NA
CASSESPTGKPYNEQFF
TGCGCCAGCAGTGAGTCCCCTACAGGGAAACCCTACAATGAGCAGTTCTTC
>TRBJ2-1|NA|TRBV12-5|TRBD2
CASGPHPGLATYNEQFF
TGTGCTAGTGGCCCTCACCCGGGACTAGCGACTTACAATGAGCAGTTCTTC
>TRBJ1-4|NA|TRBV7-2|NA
CASSSRDKSEKLFF
TGTGCCAGCAGCTCACGGGACAAGTCCGAAAAACTGTTTTTT
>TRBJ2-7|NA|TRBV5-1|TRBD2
CASYTTGGSLSYEQYF
TGCGCCAGCTACACGACCGGCGGGAGCCTCTCCTACGAGCAGTACTTC